This entry lists 7 T cell receptor beta chains sequenced from one sample in a study of cytomegalovirus exposure and HLA in healthy donors. The PCR had 60 Vbeta and 13 Jbeta primers. Generated by immunoSEQ multiplex PCR, the TCRdb table keeps only in-frame clones and is missing some. Of fewer than 150,000 clones in the sample, over 75% are singletons; the top ten hold 2.5%. Specimen: PBMCs. These receptors all come from a woman in her late teens or twenties in good health and CMV-seronegative.

The J gene is TRBJ2-7, the V gene TRBV5-4, with D possibly matching TRBD1 (6 bases). The germline CDR1 and CDR2 sequences are SGHNT and YYREEE (reference sequence). The CDR3 extends over 15 amino acids. V shed 2 bases and J shed 1 base, with 13 bases lying between them. The CDR3 DNA is TGTGCCAGCAGCTTCCCGGGACAAAGATCCTACGAGCAGTACTTC. Translating gives CASSFPGQRSYEQYF.

This clone was detected once. This chain connects TRBV5-1 to TRBJ1-6, with TRBD1 matching over 10 bases. The CDR3 runs 15 residues. CDR1 is SGHRS, CDR2 YFSETQ, per germline. With V trimmed by 3 bases and J by 8 bases, 5 bases remained unmatched. This CDR3 reads CASSSPGTGDSPLHF. The CDR3, as DNA: TGCGCCAGCAGCTCCCCCGGGACAGGGGATTCACCCCTCCACTTT.

This sequence joins TRBV4-1 and TRBJ1-5; perhaps TRBD1 as D (6 bases). The CDR3 length is 15 residues. Germline V gene data show CDR1 as MGHRA and CDR2 as YSYEKL. Trimming stripped 1 base from V and 4 bases from J, with 11 bases between. The CDR3 protein is CASSQVKGGNQPQHF. The CDR3 nucleotides read TGCGCCAGCAGCCAAGTAAAGGGGGGGAATCAGCCCCAGCATTTT.

The V and J genes are TRBV15 and TRBJ1-4, with 8 bases that match TRBD1. Germline V lookup: CDR1 LNHNV, CDR2 YYDKDF (reference sequence). This CDR3 is built from 15 residues. V was pared by 3 bases and J by 10 bases, with 10 bases of the junction left unmatched. The CDR3 region is CATSREDRAYVKLFF. The CDR3 DNA reads TGTGCCACCAGCAGGGAGGACAGGGCGTATGTAAAACTGTTTTTT. Together with reference TRBV15 and TRBJ1-4, the CDR3 gives the full variable domain: DAMVIQNPRYQVTQFGKPVTLSCSQTLNHNVMYWYQQKSSQAPKLLFHYYDKDFNNEADTPDNFQSRRPNTSFCFLDIRSPGLGDTAMYLCATSREDRAYVKLFFGSGTQLSVL.

CDR3 in amino acids: CASSAGQGYGYTF. DNA for the CDR3: TGCGCCAGCAGCGCCGGACAGGGGTACGGCTACACCTTC. The rearrangement joins TRBV5-1 to TRBJ1-2, with 9 bases lining up with TRBD1. Germline V gives CDR1 SGHRS, CDR2 YFSETQ. The CDR3 extends over 13 amino acids. The V and J ends lost 4 bases and 8 bases, in that order; junction bases with no gene match: 6.

The chain is built from TRBV6-5 and TRBJ2-2; tentatively, D is TRBD2 (6 bases). The germline V and J ends were trimmed by 8 bases and 2 bases, with 9 bases remaining between them. Germline V CDR1 and CDR2: MNHEY, SVGAGI. This CDR3 region has 13 residues. The CDR3, as DNA: TGTGCCAGCCTGGACTATAACACCGGGGAGCTGTTTTTT. This codes for CASLDYNTGELFF.

This clone was counted between two and nine times. This chain links TRBV2 with TRBJ2-1; 15 bases agree with TRBD2. This CDR3 spans 18 amino acids. The germline V gene has CDR1 SNHLY and CDR2 FYNNEI. Germline trimming cut 5 bases from V and 3 bases from J; bases unmatched to any gene: 8. This CDR3 reads CASSPGLAGGSRYNEQFF. In nucleotides, the CDR3 is TGTGCCAGCAGTCCGGGACTAGCGGGGGGATCCCGCTACAATGAGCAGTTCTTC.